These 12 T cell receptor beta chains share one sample of origin, sequenced in a study of immune evolution from preneoplasia to lung adenocarcinoma. Only in-frame clones appear in the TCRdb table, and some are missing; sequencing was by immunoSEQ multiplex PCR. Of more than 950 clones in the sample, 82% were seen once. Sequenced: FFPE atypical adenomatous hyperplasia tissue from the lung. Subset here: atypical adenomatous hyperplasia (AAH), lung preneoplasia. The receptors were sampled from a person aged 65 to 85 with lung adenocarcinoma.

J is TRBJ2-2 and V is TRBV5-5; a weak D match, TRBD2 (6 bases). The CDR3 loop spans 19 amino acids. Germline lookup yields CDR1 SGHKS and CDR2 YYEKEE (reference sequence). V lost 1 base and J 4 bases, leaving 23 bases between the germline ends. The chain's CDR3 is CASSLYQTLPLASTGELFF. The CDR3 DNA reads TGTGCCAGCAGCTTGTATCAAACCTTACCTCTAGCGAGCACCGGGGAGCTGTTTTTT.

V usage is TRBV13 and J usage is TRBJ1-5, with unresolved D. Germline CDR1 PRHDT, CDR2 FYEKMQ (reference sequence). Trimming shortened V by 4 bases and J by 0 bases, and 10 bases separated the two germline ends. CDR3 length: 15 residues. CDR3 nucleotide sequence: TGTGCCAGCAGCTCCCGACGGAATAGCAATCAGCCCCAGCATTTT. This gives the protein CASSSRRNSNQPQHF.

The CDR3: CASTPGILTEAFF. CDR3 DNA: TGTGCCAGTACCCCAGGGATTCTCACTGAAGCTTTCTTT. The chain joins TRBV19 to TRBJ1-1; maybe TRBD1 (5 bases). Germline assignment: CDR1 LNHDA and CDR2 SQIVND (reference sequence). Trimming removed 7 bases from V and 4 bases from J, with 13 bases in between. The CDR3 contains 13 residues.

The J gene is TRBJ2-2, the V gene TRBV29-1, with D unresolved. Germline V gene lookup returns CDR1 SQVTM and CDR2 ANQGSEA. Trimming left V 1 base short and J 1 base short, with 7 bases between. CDR3 length equals 14 residues. The CDR3 sequence: CSVEVGQNTGELFF. Here the CDR3 DNA reads TGCAGCGTTGAAGTGGGCCAGAACACCGGGGAGCTGTTTTTT.

The CDR3 here is CASSSPSTGGFEKLFF. Here the CDR3 DNA reads TGTGCCAGCAGTTCCCCTTCGACAGGGGGTTTTGAAAAACTGTTTTTT. The chain carries TRBV28 and TRBJ1-4, with TRBD1 matching 9 bases. Per germline, CDR1 MDHEN and CDR2 SYDVKM. Trimming cost V 4 bases and J 7 bases; bases outside gene matches: 10. The CDR3 loop spans 16 amino acids. Together with reference TRBV28 and TRBJ1-4, the CDR3 gives the full variable domain: DVKVTQSSRYLVKRTGEKVFLECVQDMDHENMFWYRQDPGLGLRLIYFSYDVKMKEKGDIPEGYSVSREKKERFSLILESASTNQTSMYLCASSSPSTGGFEKLFFGSGTQLSVL.

The V gene is TRBV5-6, the J gene TRBJ2-6; tentative D call: TRBD2 (6 bases). Germline V gene lookup returns CDR1 SGHDT and CDR2 YYEEEE. The CDR3 length is 17 residues. V was shortened by 7 bases and J by 15 bases, with 32 bases between the two germline ends. CDR3 DNA sequence: TGTGCCAGCGAATCTGGCAATAGTCACAAAGCGGGCCAACGCCTGACTTTC. Its protein product is CASESGNSHKAGQRLTF. The full variable domain, with the rest looked up from reference TRBV5-6 and TRBJ2-6, is DAGVTQSPTHLIKTRGQQVTLRCSPKSGHDTVSWYQQALGQGPQFIFQYYEEEERQRGNFPDRFSGHQFPNYSSELNVNALLLGDSALYLCASESGNSHKAGQRLTFGAGSRLTVL.

The V gene is TRBV18, the J gene TRBJ2-3; 7 bases agree with TRBD1. CDR3 length: 13 residues. Trimming cost V 3 bases and J 4 bases; bases outside gene matches: 1. Germline V lookup: CDR1 KGHSH, CDR2 LQKENI. In DNA, the CDR3 is TGTGCCAGCTCACCGGGACAGCCAGATACGCAGTATTTT. Amino acids: CASSPGQPDTQYF.

J is TRBJ2-7 and V is TRBV7-9; D unresolved. The V and J ends lost 7 bases and 4 bases respectively, with 11 bases between them. CDR3 length: 12 amino acids. Per the germline V gene, CDR1 is SEHNR and CDR2 is FQNEAQ (reference sequence). The DNA for the CDR3 is TGTGCCAGCAACCTACCCCCTTACGAGCAGTACTTC. This translates into CASNLPPYEQYF.

The chain employs TRBV29-1 and TRBJ2-3, with 9 positions matching TRBD1. Germline CDR1 SQVTM, CDR2 ANQGSEA. This CDR3 region has 14 residues. The J segment lost 4 bases and the V segment lost 3 bases, leaving 5 bases of the junction unmatched. Written as DNA, the CDR3 is TGCAGCGTTGATTCACAGGGGGCGTCAGATACGCAGTATTTT. Translation: CSVDSQGASDTQYF.

The chain employs TRBV7-2 and TRBJ2-5; a possible D gene is TRBD1 (5 bases). Germline V lookup: CDR1 SGHTA, CDR2 FQGNSA. The CDR3 extends over 16 amino acids. V was trimmed by 0 bases and J by 5 bases, leaving 16 bases between them. The CDR3 region has the DNA TGTGCCAGCAGCTTAGCCGTAGGGGCGCTGGGGGAGACCCAGTACTTC. Amino acid sequence: CASSLAVGALGETQYF. Supplemented by reference TRBV7-2 and TRBJ2-5, the full variable domain reads GAGVSQSPSNKVTEKGKDVELRCDPISGHTALYWYRQSLGQGLEFLIYFQGNSAPDKSGLPSDRFSAERTGGSVSTLTIQRTQQEDSAVYLCASSLAVGALGETQYFGPGTRLLVL.

Only a few counts were recorded for this clone. The genes are TRBV18 and TRBJ2-7; 7 bases fit TRBD1. J gave up 5 bases and V 6 bases, and 7 bases lay outside the gene matches. The CDR3 length is 13 residues. The germline gives CDR1 KGHSH, CDR2 LQKENI. The chain's CDR3 is CASSRDSGDEQYF. CDR3 in DNA: TGTGCCAGCTCCAGGGACAGCGGAGACGAGCAGTACTTC.

This clone occurred once. This sequence joins TRBV7-2 and TRBJ1-3; D may be TRBD1 (6 bases). Trimming cost V 2 bases and J 0 bases, with 11 bases left between them. Germline V lookup: CDR1 SGHTA, CDR2 FQGNSA. The CDR3 covers 16 residues. The CDR3 loop is CASSLTGTSSGNTIYF. The CDR3 nucleotides are TGTGCCAGCAGCTTAACAGGGACCTCCTCTGGAAACACCATATATTTT. Complete variable domain (other parts from reference TRBV7-2 and TRBJ1-3): GAGVSQSPSNKVTEKGKDVELRCDPISGHTALYWYRQSLGQGLEFLIYFQGNSAPDKSGLPSDRFSAERTGGSVSTLTIQRTQQEDSAVYLCASSLTGTSSGNTIYFGEGSWLTVV.